The clone carrying this T cell receptor (beta chain) appeared a few times. The sample comes from a study of radiation and T cells in renal cell carcinoma. Time point defined: blood 4 weeks post-SBRT, at nephrectomy. The sample's treatment: 15 Gy SBRT to primary tumor, nephrectomy 4 weeks later. Nephrectomy followed 15 Gy stereotactic body radiation by 4 weeks. This renal cell carcinoma was of the clear cell type. Some clones are missing from TCRdb's copy, which holds only in-frame ones; the method was immunoSEQ multiplex PCR. The sample lists 150,000 or so clones, 88% occurring once. The germline gives CDR1 MNHNY, CDR2 SVGAGI (reference sequence). The CDR3 spans 14 residues. Trimming took off 2 bases at V and 7 bases at J, with 12 bases between the two ends.

The TCR sequence derives from a woman between 45 and 60 years old with renal cell carcinoma. The genes are TRBV6-6 and TRBJ1-5; D not resolved. Sequencing used blood, obtained from a patient whose treatment included radiotherapy and nephrectomy. CDR3 loop: CASSYPGGEQPQHF. Here the CDR3 DNA reads TGTGCCAGCAGTTACCCGGGTGGAGAACAGCCCCAGCATTTT.